This TCR beta chain derives from a study of beta chain features in type 1 diabetes. As for the study in general: Across the samples, 90 million to 120 million sorted cells were examined in total.

The CDR3 runs 16 residues. The trim removed 1 base at V and 4 bases at J, leaving 3 bases unmatched. Per germline, CDR1 SGHAT and CDR2 FQNNGV. Investigators reverse transcribed all isolated RNA, so they sequenced expressed TCRB transcripts. The protocol was immunoSEQ multiplex PCR, while the TCRdb copy is restricted to in-frame clones and leaves out a portion. The profile shows 160,000 or so clones, 9% to 10% of them singletons. Study-level findings and limits: Researchers report that Type 1 diabetes patients had moderately but significantly shorter TCRB CDR3s across all four CD4+ subsets. PCR might preferentially amplify shorter templates, equally in patients and controls. Sampled from patients, naive, central memory and Treg TCRB repertoires appeared more similar than those sampled from healthy donors.

To note about this clone: What it binds is unknown.

The source of this sequence is a woman aged 18-35 years in good health. Source material: central memory CD4+ T cells from blood. The chain uses TRBV11-2 and TRBJ2-1; 11 nucleotides agree with TRBD1. CDR3 bases: TGTGCCAGCAGCTTAGGAGGGACAGGGGGTTACAATGAGCAGTTCTTC. Translating it yields CASSLGGTGGYNEQFF.